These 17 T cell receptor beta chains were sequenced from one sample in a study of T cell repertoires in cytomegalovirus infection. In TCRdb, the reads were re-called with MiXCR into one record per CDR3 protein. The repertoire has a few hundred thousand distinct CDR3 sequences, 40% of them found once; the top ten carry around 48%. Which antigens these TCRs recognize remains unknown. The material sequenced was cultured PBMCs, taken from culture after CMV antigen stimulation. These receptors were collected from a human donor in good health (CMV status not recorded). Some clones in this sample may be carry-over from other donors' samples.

The CDR3 loop reads CASSEEGPLEQYF. The DNA of the CDR3 is TGTGCCAGCAGTGAGGAGGGACCCCTCGAGCAGTACTTC. This rearrangement joins TRBV2 to TRBJ2-7, with D possibly being TRBD2 (6 bases). This CDR3 has 13 amino acids. Germline CDR1 is SNHLY and CDR2 is FYNNEI. The ends were cut back, 3 bases at V and 6 bases at J, with 12 bases in the middle.

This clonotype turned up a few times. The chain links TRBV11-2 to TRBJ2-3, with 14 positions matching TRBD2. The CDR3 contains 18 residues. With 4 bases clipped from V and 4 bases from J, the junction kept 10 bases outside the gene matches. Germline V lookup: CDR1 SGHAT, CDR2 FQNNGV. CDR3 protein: CASSSYRGTSGSSDTQYF. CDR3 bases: TGTGCCAGCAGCTCATACCGGGGGACTAGCGGGAGCTCAGATACGCAGTATTTT. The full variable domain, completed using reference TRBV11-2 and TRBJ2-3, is EAGVAQSPRYKIIEKRQSVAFWCNPISGHATLYWYQQILGQGPKLLIQFQNNGVVDDSQLPKDRFSAERLKGVDSTLKIQPAKLEDSAVYLCASSSYRGTSGSSDTQYFGPGTRLTVL.

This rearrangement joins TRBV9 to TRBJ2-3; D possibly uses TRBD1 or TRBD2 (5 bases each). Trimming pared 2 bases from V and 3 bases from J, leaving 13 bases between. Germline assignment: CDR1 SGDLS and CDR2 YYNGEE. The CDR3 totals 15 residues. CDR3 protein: CASSVTGTGTDTQYF. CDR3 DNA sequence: TGTGCCAGCAGCGTTACCGGGACGGGGACAGATACGCAGTATTTT.

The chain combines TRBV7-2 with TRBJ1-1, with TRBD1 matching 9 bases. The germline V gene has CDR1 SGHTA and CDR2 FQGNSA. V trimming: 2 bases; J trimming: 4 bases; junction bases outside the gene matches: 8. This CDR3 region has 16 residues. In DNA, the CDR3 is TGTGCCAGCAGCTTAAGTATTGGGACAGGGACCACTGAAGCTTTCTTT. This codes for CASSLSIGTGTTEAFF.

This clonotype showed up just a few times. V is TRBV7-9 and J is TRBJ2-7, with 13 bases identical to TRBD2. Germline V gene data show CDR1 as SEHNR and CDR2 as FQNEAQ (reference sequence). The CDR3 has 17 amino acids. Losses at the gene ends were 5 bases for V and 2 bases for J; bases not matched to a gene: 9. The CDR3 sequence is CASSRLRLAGGTYEQYF. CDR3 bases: TGTGCCAGCAGCAGGCTCCGACTAGCGGGAGGAACCTACGAGCAGTACTTC.

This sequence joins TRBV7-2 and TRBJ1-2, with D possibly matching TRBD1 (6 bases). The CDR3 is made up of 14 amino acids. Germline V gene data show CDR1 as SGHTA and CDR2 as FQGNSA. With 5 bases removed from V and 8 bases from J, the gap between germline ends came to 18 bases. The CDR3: CASSKRQASGGYTF. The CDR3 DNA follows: TGTGCCAGCAGCAAAAGACAGGCTTCGGGGGGCTACACCTTC.

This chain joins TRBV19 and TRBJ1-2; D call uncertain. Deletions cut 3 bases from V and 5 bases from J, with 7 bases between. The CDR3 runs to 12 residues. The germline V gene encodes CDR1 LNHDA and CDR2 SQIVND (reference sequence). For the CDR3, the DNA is TGTGCCAGTAGTATGAAACAGTATGGCTACACCTTC. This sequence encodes CASSMKQYGYTF. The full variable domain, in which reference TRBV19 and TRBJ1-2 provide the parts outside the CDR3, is DGGITQSPKYLFRKEGQNVTLSCEQNLNHDAMYWYRQDPGQGLRLIYYSQIVNDFQKGDIAEGYSVSREKKESFPLTVTSAQKNPTAFYLCASSMKQYGYTFGSGTRLTVV.

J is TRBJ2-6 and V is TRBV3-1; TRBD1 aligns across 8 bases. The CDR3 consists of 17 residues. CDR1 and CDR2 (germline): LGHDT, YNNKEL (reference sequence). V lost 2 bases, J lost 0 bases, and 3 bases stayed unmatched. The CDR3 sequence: CASSQWDRNSGANVLTF. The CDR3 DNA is TGTGCCAGCAGCCAATGGGACAGGAACTCTGGGGCCAACGTCCTGACTTTC.

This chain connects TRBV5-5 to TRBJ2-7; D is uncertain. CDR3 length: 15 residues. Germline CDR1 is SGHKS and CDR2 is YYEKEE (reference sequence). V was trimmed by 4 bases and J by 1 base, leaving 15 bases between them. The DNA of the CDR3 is TGTGCCAGCAGCCGAGGAACAGTAACGTCCTACGAGCAGTACTTC. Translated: CASSRGTVTSYEQYF. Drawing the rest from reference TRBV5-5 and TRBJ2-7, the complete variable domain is DAGVTQSPTHLIKTRGQQVTLRCSPISGHKSVSWYQQVLGQGPQFIFQYYEKEERGRGNFPDRFSARQFPNYSSELNVNALLLGDSALYLCASSRGTVTSYEQYFGPGTRLTVT.

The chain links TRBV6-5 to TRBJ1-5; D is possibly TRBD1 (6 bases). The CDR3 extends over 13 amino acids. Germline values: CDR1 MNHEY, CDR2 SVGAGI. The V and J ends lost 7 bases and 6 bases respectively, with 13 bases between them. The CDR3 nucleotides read TGTGCCAGCAAAAGAACAGGGACTCAGCCCCAGCATTTT. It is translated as CASKRTGTQPQHF.

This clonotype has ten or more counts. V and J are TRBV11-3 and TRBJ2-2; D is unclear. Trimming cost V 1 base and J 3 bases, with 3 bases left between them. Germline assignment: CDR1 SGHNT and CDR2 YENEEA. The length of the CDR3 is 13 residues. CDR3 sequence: CASSLVHTGELFF. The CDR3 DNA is TGTGCCAGCAGCTTAGTTCACACCGGGGAGCTGTTTTTT.

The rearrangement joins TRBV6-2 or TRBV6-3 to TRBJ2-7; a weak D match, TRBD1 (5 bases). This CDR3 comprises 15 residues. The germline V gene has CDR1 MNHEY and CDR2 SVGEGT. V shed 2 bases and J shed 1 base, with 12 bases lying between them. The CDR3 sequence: CASSYGPGPSYEQYF. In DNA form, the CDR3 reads TGTGCCAGCAGTTACGGGCCAGGGCCATCCTACGAGCAGTACTTC.

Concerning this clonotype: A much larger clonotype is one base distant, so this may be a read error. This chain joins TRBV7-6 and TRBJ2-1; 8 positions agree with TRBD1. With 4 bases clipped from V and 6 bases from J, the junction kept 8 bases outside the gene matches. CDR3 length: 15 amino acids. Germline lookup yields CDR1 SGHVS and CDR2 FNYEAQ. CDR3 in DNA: TGTGCCAGCAGCTCCCGGACAGGGATATGCAATGAGCAGTTCTTC. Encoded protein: CASSSRTGICNEQFF.

For the CDR3, the DNA is TGTGCCAGCAGTTTAAACCCCGACGAGCAGTACTTC. It is translated as CASSLNPDEQYF. The rearrangement links TRBV12-3 or TRBV12-4 to TRBJ2-7; D remains ambiguous. Trimming left V 2 bases short and J 5 bases short, with 7 bases between. This CDR3 spans 12 amino acids.

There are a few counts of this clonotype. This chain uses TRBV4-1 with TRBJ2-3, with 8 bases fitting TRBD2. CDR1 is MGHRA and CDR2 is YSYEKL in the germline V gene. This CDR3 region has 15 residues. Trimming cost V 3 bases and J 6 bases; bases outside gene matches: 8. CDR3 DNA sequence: TGCGCCAGCAGCCACCAAAGCGGGAGTTCGGATACGCAGTATTTT. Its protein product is CASSHQSGSSDTQYF.

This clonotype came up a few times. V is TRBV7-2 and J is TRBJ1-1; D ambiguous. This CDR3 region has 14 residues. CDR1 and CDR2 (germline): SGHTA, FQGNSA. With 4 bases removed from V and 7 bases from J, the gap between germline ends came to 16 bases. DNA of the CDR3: TGTGCCAGCAGCTCTCCCGTACCTGGGCGTGAAGCTTTCTTT. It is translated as CASSSPVPGREAFF.

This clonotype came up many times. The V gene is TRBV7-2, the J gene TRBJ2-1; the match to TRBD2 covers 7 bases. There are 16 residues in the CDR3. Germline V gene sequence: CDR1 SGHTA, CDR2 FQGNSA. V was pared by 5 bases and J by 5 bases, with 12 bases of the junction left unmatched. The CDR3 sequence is CASSPAGLAVHNEQFF. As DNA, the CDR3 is TGTGCCAGCAGCCCCGCGGGGCTAGCGGTCCACAATGAGCAGTTCTTC.